This T cell receptor (beta chain) emerged from a study of cytomegalovirus exposure and HLA in healthy donors. Study as a whole: The approximately 120 validation repertoires were reported in a later analysis to have been generated on the same platform as the roughly 670 first-cohort repertoires.

Comment on this clone: Its target is unknown.

Germline V gives CDR1 MDHEN, CDR2 SYDVKM. CDR3 length: 16 amino acids. V was clipped by 1 base and J by 5 bases, with 18 bases between them. Study-level results: Rarity held for most TCR sequences, but there were some public TCRs that occurred in many donors. Reported results showed that the classifier diagnosed cytomegalovirus status with high specificity and sensitivity.

Profiled with immunoSEQ multiplex PCR; TCRdb holds only in-frame clones, not every one. The sample has around 250,000 clones, around 87% seen once. The sequenced material came from PBMCs. This sequence joins TRBV28 and TRBJ2-7, with TRBD2 as a possible D gene (7 bases). This sequence originates from a woman between 18 and 30 years old in good health and CMV-seronegative. The CDR3 region is CASSLSRGGWLDEQYF. CDR3 DNA sequence: TGTGCCAGCAGTTTATCAAGGGGGGGTTGGTTAGACGAGCAGTACTTC.